This T cell receptor (beta chain) was captured in a study of T cell changes during pregnancy in multiple sclerosis. This table comes from immunoSEQ multiplex PCR, and its TCRdb copy is limited to in-frame clones, with some not included. The sample comprises 130,000 or so clones, roughly 92% of which are singletons, and 6.2% rests with the top ten. The TCR was taken from a female donor with multiple sclerosis, enrolled in a pregnancy study. Sequencing used peripheral blood, obtained before pregnancy.

CDR3 sequence reads: CASSPPAGDTQYF. In DNA form, the CDR3 reads TGTGCCAGCAGCCCTCCAGCGGGAGATACGCAGTATTTT. This chain links TRBV7-3 with TRBJ2-3; possible D gene TRBD2, 6 bases. The CDR3 runs 13 residues. V gave up 5 bases and J gave up 5 bases, with 11 bases separating them. CDR1 SGHTA and CDR2 FQGTGA come from the germline V gene.